These 14 T cell receptor beta chains were sequenced from one sample in a study of OX40 agonist ivuxolimab in advanced cancers. TCRdb keeps only in-frame clones here, not all; method: immunoSEQ multiplex PCR. The sample lists about 78,000 clones; 92% were seen once. The starting material was CD4+ or CD8+ T cells sorted from blood, obtained in a trial of the OX40 agonist ivuxolimab. The receptors here all came from an adult with an advanced solid tumor such as melanoma, head and neck, liver or kidney cancer.

The chain recombines TRBV6-1 with TRBJ1-1; the D gene is possibly TRBD1 (5 bases). The germline gives CDR1 MNHNS, CDR2 SASEGT. Between the trimmed V and J ends, which lost 0 bases and 7 bases, there was a span of 18 bases. The CDR3 has 16 residues. For the CDR3, the DNA is TGTGCCAGCAGTGAAGCGTCTCGGCAGGAAAGGGGTGAAGCTTTCTTT. Translating it yields CASSEASRQERGEAFF.

In regard to this clone: An end of the junction does not agree with germline; a read error may underlie this. The rearrangement links TRBV7-7 to TRBJ2-1; no definite D call. The CDR3 spans 13 residues. Germline-derived CDR1 and CDR2 are SSHAT and FNYEAQ (reference sequence). The CDR3 sequence is CASSLATANEQFF. The CDR3, as DNA: TGTGCTAGCAGCTTAGCTACCGCGAATGAGCAGTTCTTC. The whole variable domain, filled in from reference TRBV7-7 and TRBJ2-1, reads GAGVSQSPRYKVTKRGQDVTLRCDPISSHATLYWYQQALGQGPEFLTYFNYEAQPDKSGLPSDRFSAERPEGSISTLTIQRTEQRDSAMYRCASSLATANEQFFGPGTRLTVL.

The chain recombines TRBV7-9 with TRBJ1-4, with 9 bases lining up with TRBD1. The CDR3 sequence is 14 residues long. The junction had 2 bases not matched to a gene; V was cut back by 5 bases and J by 4 bases. The germline V gene has CDR1 SEHNR and CDR2 FQNEAQ (reference sequence). CDR3 in DNA: TGTGCCAGCAGCCCGGGACAGGGTAATGAAAAACTGTTTTTT. Residues: CASSPGQGNEKLFF. Together with reference TRBV7-9 and TRBJ1-4, the CDR3 gives the full variable domain: DTGVSQNPRHKITKRGQNVTFRCDPISEHNRLYWYRQTLGQGPEFLTYFQNEAQLEKSRLLSDRFSAERPKGSFSTLEIQRTEQGDSAMYLCASSPGQGNEKLFFGSGTQLSVL.

The chain couples TRBV2 to TRBJ2-7; D gene ambiguous. The V gene lost 6 bases and the J gene lost 7 bases, with 16 bases spanning the gap. The CDR3 contains 13 residues. The V gene's germline CDR1 is SNHLY and CDR2 FYNNEI. CDR3: CASSDDGSREQYF. The CDR3 coding sequence is TGTGCCAGCAGCGACGACGGATCTCGGGAGCAGTACTTC.

The chain links TRBV5-4 to TRBJ2-1; weak D call: TRBD1 (6 bases). Germline CDR1 and CDR2: SGHNT and YYREEE (reference sequence). This CDR3 region has 15 residues. V shed 1 base and J shed 1 base, with 9 bases lying between them. The CDR3 reads CASSLNRESYNEQFF. As DNA, the CDR3 is TGTGCCAGCAGCTTGAACAGGGAATCCTACAATGAGCAGTTCTTC. Filled out from reference TRBV5-4 and TRBJ2-1, the complete variable domain reads ETGVTQSPTHLIKTRGQQVTLRCSSQSGHNTVSWYQQALGQGPQFIFQYYREEENGRGNFPPRFSGLQFPNYSSELNVNALELDDSALYLCASSLNRESYNEQFFGPGTRLTVL.

This sequence joins TRBV18 and TRBJ2-6; D perhaps matches TRBD1 (5 bases). Germline lookup yields CDR1 KGHSH and CDR2 LQKENI. The CDR3 extends over 17 amino acids. The V end lost 0 bases, the J end lost 0 bases, and 9 bases lay between the germline ends. CDR3 nucleotide sequence: TGTGCCAGCTCACCACCTACAGGAAACTCTGGGGCCAACGTCCTGACTTTC. Its protein product is CASSPPTGNSGANVLTF.

For the CDR3, the DNA is TGTGCCAGCAGCTCTCGACGACTAGCGGGTTACAATGAGCAGTTCTTC. This encodes CASSSRRLAGYNEQFF. The chain recombines TRBV7-2 with TRBJ2-1, with 10 nucleotides matching TRBD2. The CDR3 spans 16 residues. Germline CDR1 is SGHTA and CDR2 is FQGNSA. Germline trimming cut 4 bases from V and 4 bases from J; bases unmatched to any gene: 7.

The rearrangement uses TRBV4-2 and TRBJ2-1, with 8 positions matching TRBD2. With 1 base clipped from V and 15 bases from J, the junction kept 11 bases outside the gene matches. This CDR3 is 14 amino acids long. CDR1 is LGHNA and CDR2 is YNFKEQ in the germline V gene. CDR3 loop: CASSQAGGSGDRFF. The CDR3 coding sequence is TGTGCCAGCAGCCAAGCGGGGGGGAGCGGGGATCGGTTCTTC.

Only one count was recorded for this clone. This chain uses TRBV27 with TRBJ2-7; 7 bases line up with TRBD1. The length of the CDR3 is 16 residues. V lost 0 bases to trimming and J lost 1 base; unmatched junction nucleotides: 6. Germline V gene data show CDR1 as MNHEY and CDR2 as SMNVEV (reference sequence). The CDR3 DNA reads TGTGCCAGCAGTTTATCGGCACAGGGGACATCCTACGAGCAGTACTTC. This sequence encodes CASSLSAQGTSYEQYF.

The chain carries TRBV7-8 and TRBJ1-1, with a tentative D call TRBD1 (6 bases). The length of the CDR3 is 20 residues. CDR1 is SGHVS, CDR2 FQNEAQ, per germline. V lost 1 base, J lost 1 base, and 25 bases lay in between. The CDR3 is CASSLVEVGRGLLGNTEAFF. CDR3 DNA: TGTGCCAGCAGCTTAGTAGAGGTTGGCAGGGGTTTATTGGGGAACACTGAAGCTTTCTTT.

Turning to this clone: Other DNA sequences from this sample encode an identical CDR3 as well. V is TRBV18 and J is TRBJ1-5, with D unclear. Germline V gene lookup returns CDR1 KGHSH and CDR2 LQKENI. Deletions cut 3 bases from V and 5 bases from J, with 8 bases between. This CDR3 comprises 13 residues. In DNA, the CDR3 is TGTGCCAGCTCACCGACGGGTGATCAGCCCCAGCATTTT. Amino acids: CASSPTGDQPQHF.

V is TRBV28 and J is TRBJ2-6; D may be TRBD1 (5 bases). The CDR3 runs to 17 residues. V was pared by 6 bases and J by 0 bases, with 15 bases between. In germline, CDR1 is MDHEN, CDR2 SYDVKM. CDR3 loop: CASRRQITFSGANVLTF. The CDR3 coding sequence is TGTGCCAGCAGACGACAGATTACCTTCTCTGGGGCCAACGTCCTGACTTTC.

The rearrangement joins TRBV5-1 to TRBJ2-5; 8 nucleotides line up with TRBD1. There are 14 residues in the CDR3. Germline assignment: CDR1 SGHRS and CDR2 YFSETQ. With 3 bases clipped from V and 4 bases from J, the junction kept 5 bases outside the gene matches. The CDR3, as DNA: TGCGCCAGCAGCTCCCACGGACAGGGAGAGACCCAGTACTTC. Translating gives CASSSHGQGETQYF.

The V gene is TRBV30, the J gene TRBJ1-4; D not certain. This CDR3 comprises 14 residues. Trimming pared 0 bases from V and 4 bases from J, leaving 9 bases between. Germline V gives CDR1 GTSNPN, CDR2 SVGIG (reference sequence). The CDR3 is CAWSVGNVNEKLFF. CDR3 coding DNA: TGTGCCTGGAGTGTGGGCAACGTTAATGAAAAACTGTTTTTT.